This TCR beta chain was profiled in a study of shared clonotypes between healthy human individuals. Germline loops: CDR1 MNHEY, CDR2 SVGAGI. Trimming pared 8 bases from V and 2 bases from J, leaving 8 bases between. This CDR3 contains 12 residues. The method was immunoSEQ multiplex PCR; TCRdb's version includes in-frame clones alone and lacks a portion of them. Altogether some 740,000 clones are present, 80% to 95% being singletons, with the ten largest covering under 30%. Selected positively for CCR7 and CD45RO-negative, naive CD8 cells excluded terminally differentiated effector memory CD45RA+ cells.

What was sequenced was naive CD8+ T cells sorted from blood. This chain links TRBV6-5 with TRBJ2-3; D not resolved. The sequence was collected from a man younger than 40 in good health. The CDR3 region has the DNA TGTGCCAGCGGCCAGTTCACAGATACGCAGTATTTT. Translation gives CASGQFTDTQYF.